In this sample, the clone carrying this T cell receptor beta chain turned up many times. Antigen specificity is unknown. The data were obtained in a study of identical twins. Broader study findings: For cord blood, abundant beta clonotypes had fewer insertions, unlike memory repertoires, which showed none. These conclusions were based on statistical analysis (cross-sectional, not following the same donors).

A universal primer site arose from template switching, and cDNA bore unique molecular identifiers. One entry per CDR3 protein results from TCRdb running MiXCR on the 5' RACE reads. The table has hundreds of thousands of distinct CDR3 sequences, roughly 6% seen once. Healthy Caucasians made up all donors. The V end lost 0 bases, the J end lost 6 bases, and 6 bases lay between the germline ends. This CDR3 is 12 amino acids long. CDR1 and CDR2 from the germline V gene are SGHRS and YFSETQ. The sequence was obtained from a man between 18 and 29 years old in good health. Sample: naive T cells sorted from blood. The gene calls are TRBV5-1 and TRBJ1-2, with D unresolved. CDR3 loop: CASSLDLNGYTF. In nucleotides, the CDR3 is TGCGCCAGCAGCTTGGATTTGAATGGCTACACCTTC.